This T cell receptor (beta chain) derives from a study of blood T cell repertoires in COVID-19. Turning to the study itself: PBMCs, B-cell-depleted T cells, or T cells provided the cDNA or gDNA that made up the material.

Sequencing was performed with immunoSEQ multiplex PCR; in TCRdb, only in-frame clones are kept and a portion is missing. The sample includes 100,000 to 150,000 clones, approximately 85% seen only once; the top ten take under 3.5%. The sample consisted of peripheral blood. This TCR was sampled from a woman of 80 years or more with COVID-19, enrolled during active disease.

CDR3 loop: CASSSPGLGPDTQYF. The CDR3 DNA reads TGTGCCAGCAGCTCCCCGGGACTAGGCCCAGATACGCAGTATTTT. The rearrangement uses TRBV7-2 and TRBJ2-3, with TRBD2 matching over 8 bases. CDR3 length: 15 amino acids. The trim removed 4 bases at V and 4 bases at J, leaving 7 bases unmatched. Germline V gene data show CDR1 as SGHTA and CDR2 as FQGNSA.